The present T cell receptor beta chain was sequenced within a study of shared clonotypes between healthy human individuals. The overall study: The cohort comprised two women and a few men. Their ages spanned 18 to 49 years. Used for every donor were three CD4 naive, three CD4 memory, two CD8 naive and one CD8 memory plate.

Assay execution proceeded at the deep level. Only in-frame clones appear in the TCRdb table, and some are missing; sequencing was by immunoSEQ multiplex PCR. The sample lists 600,000 to 750,000 clones, 90% occurring once. Germline lookup yields CDR1 SGHNT and CDR2 YYREEE (reference sequence). The CDR3 runs to 18 residues. V lost 1 base, J lost 3 bases, and 8 bases stayed unmatched. Specimen: memory CD8+ T cells from PBMCs. Subset described: CD45RO+ cells pooled with CCR7-negative TemRA cells. The rearrangement joins TRBV5-4 to TRBJ2-3; 13 bases are a match to TRBD2. The clonotype comes from a man aged 18 to 35 in good health. Some clones in this sample may be carry-over from other donors' samples. CDR3: CASSLMGLAGPKTDTQYF. CDR3 nucleotides: TGTGCCAGCAGCTTGATGGGACTAGCGGGACCCAAGACAGATACGCAGTATTTT.